The sequence of this TCR beta chain was determined in a study of T cells after yellow fever vaccination. V lost 3 bases to trimming and J lost 8 bases; unmatched junction nucleotides: 5. The germline V gene encodes CDR1 SGHTA and CDR2 FQGNSA. The CDR3 sequence is 13 residues long. For TCR, cDNA came from 5'RACE template switching, which added a universal primer site and UMIs. TCRdb used MiXCR to reprocess the 5' RACE reads, holding one entry per CDR3 protein. The top ten clones hold approximately 15% of a sample with 610,000 or so distinct CDR3 sequences, roughly an eighth of them seen once. Concerning this clonotype: Its specificity is not known.

Findings and limits, study-wide: The study found a weaker secondary response that peaked faster, day 5 versus 15. Once the booster was given, most primary-vaccination clones reappeared, at more than 95% for CD4 and roughly 85% for CD8.

The sequence derives from a man aged 25-45 years who received the YFV17D yellow fever vaccine. The material sequenced was PBMCs, taken on the day of the yellow fever booster vaccination. The gene calls are TRBV7-2 and TRBJ1-2, with TRBD1 matching over 8 bases. CDR3 nucleotides: TGTGCCAGCAGCTTCCAGGGGGCATACGGCTACACCTTC. This sequence encodes CASSFQGAYGYTF. The whole variable domain, filled in from reference TRBV7-2 and TRBJ1-2, reads GAGVSQSPSNKVTEKGKDVELRCDPISGHTALYWYRQSLGQGLEFLIYFQGNSAPDKSGLPSDRFSAERTGGSVSTLTIQRTQQEDSAVYLCASSFQGAYGYTFGSGTRLTVV.